The T cell receptor (beta chain) described here comes from a study of pediatric ulcerative colitis. Study results and limitations: This repertoire reflects total lymphocytes rather than subpopulations like regulatory T cells.

A note on this clone: Antigen specificity is unknown.

The assay was run at survey level. Libraries were prepared by immunoSEQ multiplex PCR; TCRdb keeps only in-frame clonotypes and omits some of them. Here the sample spans 50,000 to 65,000 clones, approximately 87% being singletons. The CDR3 is made up of 12 amino acids. In germline, CDR1 is SNHLY, CDR2 FYNNEI. The J segment lost 4 bases and the V segment lost 10 bases, leaving 2 bases of the junction unmatched. The rearrangement joins TRBV2 to TRBJ2-3; 10 bases are shared with TRBD1. The sequence derives from a boy younger than 18 with severe ulcerative colitis. The source material was blood. This chain's CDR3 is CATGTGADTQYF. CDR3 coding DNA: TGTGCCACGGGGACAGGGGCAGATACGCAGTATTTT.